A single sample gave rise to the 20 T cell receptor beta chains below, sequenced in a study of technical replicates of blood from a handful of donors. Repertoires were generated with immunoSEQ multiplex PCR, while TCRdb's copy carries only in-frame clones and drops some. The data hold approximately 60,000 clones, with 70% to 90% observed a single time. Sequenced: PBMCs. The receptor set was obtained from a human donor in good health. Some clones in this sample may be carry-over from other donors' samples.

V and J are TRBV10-3 and TRBJ2-5; the D gene is possibly TRBD2 (5 bases). Per germline, CDR1 ENHRY and CDR2 SYGVKD. CDR3 size: 14 residues. The V gene lost 5 bases and the J gene lost 1 base, with 11 bases spanning the gap. For the CDR3, the DNA is TGTGCCATCAGTACAATAGCGTCCCAAGAGACCCAGTACTTC. Translation gives CAISTIASQETQYF.

This chain uses TRBV9 with TRBJ2-3; D possibly corresponds to TRBD2 (5 bases). The germline CDR1 and CDR2 sequences are SGDLS and YYNGEE. V gave up 0 bases and J gave up 0 bases, with 11 bases separating them. The CDR3 extends over 16 amino acids. CDR3 loop: CASSVGQRRSTDTQYF. The CDR3 DNA sequence: TGTGCCAGCAGCGTAGGCCAGCGGAGAAGCACAGATACGCAGTATTTT. The full variable domain, rest sourced from reference TRBV9 and TRBJ2-3, is DSGVTQTPKHLITATGQRVTLRCSPRSGDLSVYWYQQSLDQGLQFLIQYYNGEERAKGNILERFSAQQFPDLHSELNLSSLELGDSALYFCASSVGQRRSTDTQYFGPGTRLTVL.

The chain couples TRBV13 to TRBJ1-2; 9 bases align to TRBD1. The CDR3 covers 15 residues. Germline lookup yields CDR1 PRHDT and CDR2 FYEKMQ (reference sequence). V lost 4 bases to trimming and J lost 4 bases; unmatched junction nucleotides: 7. CDR3 coding DNA: TGTGCCAGCAGCTCACAGGGGGCGCCGGGCTATGGCTACACCTTC. Its translation: CASSSQGAPGYGYTF. The full variable domain, with the rest looked up from reference TRBV13 and TRBJ1-2, is AAGVIQSPRHLIKEKRETATLKCYPIPRHDTVYWYQQGPGQDPQFLISFYEKMQSDKGSIPDRFSAQQFSDYHSELNMSSLELGDSALYFCASSSQGAPGYGYTFGSGTRLTVV.

The chain uses TRBV7-6 and TRBJ1-1; possible D gene TRBD1, 5 bases. Trimming pared 3 bases from V and 1 base from J, leaving 9 bases between. There are 14 residues in the CDR3. The germline gives CDR1 SGHVS, CDR2 FNYEAQ. The CDR3 sequence is CASSLLTGNTEAFF. CDR3 in DNA: TGTGCCAGCAGCTTGCTTACAGGGAACACTGAAGCTTTCTTT.

The chain recombines TRBV7-2 with TRBJ2-3, with 7 bases aligning to TRBD2. V shed 4 bases and J 10 bases; nucleotides not matched to a gene: 5. The CDR3 sequence is 12 residues long. Germline values: CDR1 SGHTA, CDR2 FQGNSA. CDR3 in DNA: TGTGCCAGCAGCTCTAGCGGCAGGGCGCAGTATTTT. This translates into CASSSSGRAQYF.

V and J are TRBV7-2 and TRBJ1-5; possibly TRBD1 for D (5 bases). The CDR3 length is 12 residues. Trimming left V 4 bases short and J 6 bases short, with 7 bases between. CDR1 and CDR2 from the germline V gene are SGHTA and FQGNSA. CDR3 bases: TGTGCCAGCAGCTATCAGGGTCAGCCCCAGCATTTT. Amino acid sequence: CASSYQGQPQHF.

This rearrangement joins TRBV7-2 to TRBJ1-1; weak D call: TRBD1 (6 bases). The CDR3 length is 15 residues. Germline V CDR1 and CDR2: SGHTA, FQGNSA. V shed 2 bases and J shed 1 base, with 11 bases lying between them. The CDR3 sequence is CASSLLGAENTEAFF. Here the CDR3 DNA reads TGTGCCAGCAGCTTATTGGGGGCAGAGAACACTGAAGCTTTCTTT.

The chain is built from TRBV15 and TRBJ1-4; 7 bases match TRBD1. The V and J ends lost 8 bases and 6 bases, in that order; junction bases with no gene match: 6. CDR1 and CDR2 from the germline V gene are LNHNV and YYDKDF (reference sequence). CDR3 length equals 13 residues. CDR3 sequence: CATQTGDYEKLFF. For the CDR3, the DNA is TGTGCCACCCAAACAGGGGATTATGAAAAACTGTTTTTT.

The chain is built from TRBV5-6 and TRBJ1-1; D gene ambiguous. This CDR3 contains 15 residues. Germline CDR1 SGHDT, CDR2 YYEEEE. The V and J ends lost 4 bases and 2 bases respectively, with 15 bases between them. The CDR3 nucleotides are TGTGCCAGCAGCCTTCCATTCCGGGTCAACACTGAAGCTTTCTTT. It specifies CASSLPFRVNTEAFF.

The V and J genes are TRBV5-6 and TRBJ2-3; 9 bases fit TRBD1. CDR3 length: 15 amino acids. Germline CDR1 reads SGHDT; CDR2 reads YYEEEE. Trimming removed 6 bases from V and 7 bases from J; junction bases left unmatched: 12. The CDR3 DNA is TGTGCCAGCACAAGGGGGACAGGGCCTCCTCATACGCAGTATTTT. Its protein is CASTRGTGPPHTQYF.

The V gene is TRBV6-1, the J gene TRBJ2-7; 7 nucleotides match TRBD2. CDR3 length: 18 residues. Per the germline V gene, CDR1 is MNHNS and CDR2 is SASEGT. The junction had 18 bases not matched to a gene; V was cut back by 4 bases and J by 3 bases. The CDR3: CASSATTTGGIPHYEQYF. The CDR3 nucleotides are TGTGCCAGCAGTGCAACCACAACGGGGGGTATCCCACACTACGAGCAGTACTTC.

The rearrangement links TRBV4-3 to TRBJ2-5; no definite D call. V was pared by 1 base and J by 6 bases, with 21 bases between. This CDR3 is 17 amino acids long. Germline loops: CDR1 LGHNA, CDR2 YSLEER. The CDR3 nucleotides are TGCGCCAGCAGCCAAGCCACGACACCCAACGGCCTACAGACCCAGTACTTC. Protein product: CASSQATTPNGLQTQYF.

V usage is TRBV5-6 and J usage is TRBJ1-1, with D maybe TRBD1 (5 bases). The V end lost 2 bases, the J end lost 1 base, and 6 bases lay between the germline ends. CDR1 and CDR2 (germline): SGHDT, YYEEEE. This CDR3 is 13 amino acids long. The CDR3 sequence: CASSFGQNTEAFF. CDR3 in DNA: TGTGCCAGCAGCTTTGGACAGAACACTGAAGCTTTCTTT.

This clone showed up just a few times. This sequence joins TRBV5-1 and TRBJ1-2; 8 nucleotides agree with TRBD1. Germline CDR1 SGHRS, CDR2 YFSETQ. V shed 0 bases and J 8 bases; nucleotides not matched to a gene: 3. The CDR3 sequence is 13 residues long. CDR3 sequence (DNA): TGCGCCAGCAGCTTGGGACAGGGGATCGGCTACACCTTC. Translation: CASSLGQGIGYTF. The complete variable domain, with remaining parts taken from reference TRBV5-1 and TRBJ1-2, reads KAGVTQTPRYLIKTRGQQVTLSCSPISGHRSVSWYQQTPGQGLQFLFEYFSETQRNKGNFPGRFSGRQFSNSRSEMNVSTLELGDSALYLCASSLGQGIGYTFGSGTRLTVV.

This chain joins TRBV10-3 and TRBJ2-1, with 10 positions matching TRBD2. V shed 3 bases and J 9 bases; nucleotides not matched to a gene: 17. The CDR3 consists of 18 residues. Germline lookup yields CDR1 ENHRY and CDR2 SYGVKD. The CDR3, as DNA: TGTGCCATCAGTGATAGGACTAGCGGCGGGGGACTTGCTGGTGAGCAGTTCTTC. Translation: CAISDRTSGGGLAGEQFF.

J is TRBJ2-3 and V is TRBV5-6; D is perhaps TRBD2 (6 bases). Germline V gene sequence: CDR1 SGHDT, CDR2 YYEEEE. Trimming removed 4 bases from V and 1 base from J, with 16 bases in between. This CDR3 is built from 16 residues. CDR3 protein: CASSPRDWGRTDTQYF. CDR3 DNA sequence: TGTGCCAGCAGCCCCCGGGACTGGGGCCGCACAGATACGCAGTATTTT. The entire variable domain, with the rest obtained from reference TRBV5-6 and TRBJ2-3, is as follows: DAGVTQSPTHLIKTRGQQVTLRCSPKSGHDTVSWYQQALGQGPQFIFQYYEEEERQRGNFPDRFSGHQFPNYSSELNVNALLLGDSALYLCASSPRDWGRTDTQYFGPGTRLTVL.

This clone was recorded once. V gene TRBV18 combines with J gene TRBJ2-1; D is uncertain. V lost 0 bases, J lost 4 bases, and 7 bases lay in between. This CDR3 comprises 14 residues. Looked up from germline, CDR1 is KGHSH and CDR2 is LQKENI. CDR3 loop: CASSPPQTYNEQFF. CDR3 DNA sequence: TGTGCCAGCTCACCACCGCAGACTTACAATGAGCAGTTCTTC.

This chain joins TRBV2 and TRBJ1-1; 7 bases map to TRBD1. CDR1 and CDR2 (germline): SNHLY, FYNNEI. This CDR3 contains 12 residues. Unmatched junction bases numbered 6, after V lost 3 bases and J lost 11 bases. For the CDR3, the DNA is TGTGCCAGCAGTGATACGACAGGGAGGGCTTTCTTT. It encodes CASSDTTGRAFF.

This chain joins TRBV4-1 and TRBJ2-1, with 11 bases fitting TRBD2. The CDR3 is made up of 16 amino acids. CDR1 and CDR2 (germline): MGHRA, YSYEKL. V dropped 1 base and J dropped 4; count of bases not matched to a gene: 3. This chain's CDR3 is CASSQGSGGDYNEQFF. The DNA for the CDR3 is TGCGCCAGCAGCCAAGGTAGCGGGGGGGATTACAATGAGCAGTTCTTC.

The gene calls are TRBV7-2 and TRBJ2-7; TRBD2 agrees at 11 bases. The CDR3 covers 15 residues. V shed 6 bases, J shed 2 bases, and the junction held 6 bases outside the gene matches. Germline V gene data show CDR1 as SGHTA and CDR2 as FQGNSA. The DNA for the CDR3 is TGTGCCAGCAGTCCTCGACTAGCGGGGACCTACGAGCAGTACTTC. Its protein product is CASSPRLAGTYEQYF.